The entry below describes one T cell receptor beta chain. Its matching antigen is unknown. Germline CDR1 and CDR2: MGHRA and YSYEKL. V was shortened by 3 bases and J by 6 bases, with 11 bases between the two germline ends. This CDR3 is 13 amino acids long. Assay runs were performed at deep level. Every subset had its genomic DNA shared out evenly among several immunoSEQ plates. TCRdb's table, derived via immunoSEQ multiplex PCR, lists solely in-frame clones and lacks some. The sample includes around 2,000,000 clones, about 93% seen only once; the top ten take over 1.5%. Only CD45RO-negative cells positively selected for CCR7 counted as naive CD8 cells, so terminally differentiated effector memory CD45RA+ cells were excluded. The data stem from a study of shared clonotypes between healthy human individuals. Whole-study findings and limits: Though the depth was large, rarefaction showed that sorted-subset sequencing was incomplete.

The specimen sequenced was naive CD8+ T cells from PBMCs. This clonotype was obtained from a man between 18 and 35 years old in good health. Some clones in this sample may be carry-over from other donors' samples. The V gene is TRBV4-1, the J gene TRBJ1-2; D is uncertain. The CDR3 region has the DNA TGCGCCAGCAGCCACCGGTCCGACCATGGCTACACCTTC. This sequence encodes CASSHRSDHGYTF.